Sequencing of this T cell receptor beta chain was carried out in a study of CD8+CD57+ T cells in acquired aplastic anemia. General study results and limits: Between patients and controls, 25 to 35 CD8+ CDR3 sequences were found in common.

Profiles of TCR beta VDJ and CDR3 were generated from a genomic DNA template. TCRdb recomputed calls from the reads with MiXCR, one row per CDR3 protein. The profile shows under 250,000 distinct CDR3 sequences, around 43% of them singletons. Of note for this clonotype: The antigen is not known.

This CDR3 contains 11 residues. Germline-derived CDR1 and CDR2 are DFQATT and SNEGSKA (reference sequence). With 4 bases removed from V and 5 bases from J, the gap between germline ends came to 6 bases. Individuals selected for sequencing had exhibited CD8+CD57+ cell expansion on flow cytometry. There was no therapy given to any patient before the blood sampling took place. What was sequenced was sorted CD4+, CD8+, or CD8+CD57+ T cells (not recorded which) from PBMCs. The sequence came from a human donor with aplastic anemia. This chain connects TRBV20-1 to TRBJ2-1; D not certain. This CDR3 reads CSATINNEQFF. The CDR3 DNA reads TGCAGTGCTACTATCAACAATGAGCAGTTCTTC.